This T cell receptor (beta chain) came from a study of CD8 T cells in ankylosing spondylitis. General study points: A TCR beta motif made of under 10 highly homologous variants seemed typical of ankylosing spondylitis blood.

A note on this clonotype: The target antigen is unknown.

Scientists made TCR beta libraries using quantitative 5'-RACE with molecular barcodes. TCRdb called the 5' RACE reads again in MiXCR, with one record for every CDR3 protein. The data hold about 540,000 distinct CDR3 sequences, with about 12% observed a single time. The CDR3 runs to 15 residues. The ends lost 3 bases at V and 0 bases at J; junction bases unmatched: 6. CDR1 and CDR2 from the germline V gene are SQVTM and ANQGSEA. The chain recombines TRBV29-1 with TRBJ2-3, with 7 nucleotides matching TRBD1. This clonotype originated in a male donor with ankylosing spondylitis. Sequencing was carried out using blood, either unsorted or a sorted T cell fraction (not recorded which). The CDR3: CSVEGTVISTDTQYF. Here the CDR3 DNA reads TGCAGCGTTGAGGGGACAGTCATTAGCACAGATACGCAGTATTTT.